One and the same sample provided the 10 T cell receptor beta chains below, sequenced in a study of blood T cell repertoires in COVID-19. Assay: immunoSEQ multiplex PCR; the TCRdb copy retains only in-frame clones and omits some. This sample yields about 240,000 clones, of which roughly 89% are seen a single time; around 10% belongs to the top ten. Sequencing was carried out using PBMCs or T cells enriched from blood (not recorded which). These receptors were obtained from a man aged 40-50 years who had recovered from COVID-19.

This clone was detected only once. The CDR3 DNA follows: TGTGCCAGTAACCAAGCGGGGGTTAGCACAGATACGCAGTATTTT. Its protein product is CASNQAGVSTDTQYF. The V and J genes are TRBV19 and TRBJ2-3; 8 nucleotides line up with TRBD2. The CDR3 has 15 residues. Trimming took 7 bases from V and 0 from J; bases not matched to a gene: 6. Germline CDR1 is LNHDA and CDR2 is SQIVND (reference sequence).

The chain recombines TRBV11-2 with TRBJ2-3; 10 bases agree with TRBD2. CDR3 size: 18 residues. Germline V gene sequence: CDR1 SGHAT, CDR2 FQNNGV. J gave up 0 bases and V 5 bases, and 11 bases lay outside the gene matches. CDR3 in amino acids: CASSQKLPGLASTDTQYF. The CDR3 DNA reads TGTGCCAGCAGCCAAAAGCTCCCGGGACTAGCGAGCACAGATACGCAGTATTTT.

This clone was seen only a few times. In nucleotides, the CDR3 is TGTGCCAGCAGGACGATGACTAGCACAGATACGCAGTATTTT. The encoded protein is CASRTMTSTDTQYF. V gene TRBV6-5 combines with J gene TRBJ2-3; the D is unclear. The CDR3 has 14 residues. V dropped 6 bases and J dropped 0 bases, with 10 bases sitting between them. In germline, CDR1 is MNHEY, CDR2 SVGAGI.

V is TRBV5-4 and J is TRBJ2-7; tentatively, D is TRBD2 (5 bases). Germline lookup yields CDR1 SGHNT and CDR2 YYREEE (reference sequence). The CDR3 has 14 amino acids. Trimming took off 3 bases at V and 0 bases at J, with 10 bases between the two ends. In DNA, the CDR3 is TGTGCCAGCAGCTATCGGGGTAGCTCCTACGAGCAGTACTTC. It is translated as CASSYRGSSYEQYF. Full variable domain (remainder filled in from reference TRBV5-4 and TRBJ2-7): ETGVTQSPTHLIKTRGQQVTLRCSSQSGHNTVSWYQQALGQGPQFIFQYYREEENGRGNFPPRFSGLQFPNYSSELNVNALELDDSALYLCASSYRGSSYEQYFGPGTRLTVT.

This clone appeared a few times. The chain has TRBV5-1 and TRBJ2-2; 10 positions agree with TRBD2. CDR1 is SGHRS and CDR2 is YFSETQ in the germline V gene. This CDR3 contains 17 residues. V lost 3 bases, J lost 0 bases, and 5 bases stayed unmatched. DNA for the CDR3: TGCGCCAGCAGCTGGCTAGCGGGAGAGTCGAACACCGGGGAGCTGTTTTTT. The encoded protein is CASSWLAGESNTGELFF.

This chain uses TRBV6-1 with TRBJ1-5; 12 nucleotides match TRBD1. J gave up 2 bases and V 4 bases, and 9 bases lay outside the gene matches. The CDR3 loop spans 18 amino acids. Germline-derived CDR1 and CDR2 are MNHNS and SASEGT. This CDR3 is CASSGGTGGARGNQPQHF. In DNA form, the CDR3 reads TGTGCCAGCAGTGGCGGGACAGGGGGCGCGAGGGGCAATCAGCCCCAGCATTTT.

The chain links TRBV19 to TRBJ2-7; D ambiguous. The CDR3 covers 12 residues. Germline CDR1 and CDR2: LNHDA and SQIVND (reference sequence). Trimming left V 4 bases short and J 4 bases short, with 8 bases between. In nucleotides, the CDR3 is TGTGCCAGTAGTAGAGACGGTTACGAGCAGTACTTC. Translating it yields CASSRDGYEQYF.

J is TRBJ2-7 and V is TRBV6-1; 12 positions agree with TRBD2. The CDR3 extends over 16 amino acids. J gave up 10 bases and V 2 bases, and 12 bases lay outside the gene matches. Germline CDR1 is MNHNS and CDR2 is SASEGT. In DNA form, the CDR3 reads TGTGCCAGCAGTGAATTCCGAGGGGCTAGCGGGAGGGGTCAGTACTTC. It translates to CASSEFRGASGRGQYF.

The rearrangement links TRBV6-5 to TRBJ1-4; possibly TRBD1 for D (6 bases). This CDR3 comprises 13 residues. Trimming stripped 7 bases from V and 3 bases from J, with 9 bases between. Germline V CDR1 and CDR2: MNHEY, SVGAGI. As DNA, the CDR3 is TGTGCCAGCACCAGGGGATCTAATGAAAAACTGTTTTTT. Its translation is CASTRGSNEKLFF.

The chain uses TRBV7-8 and TRBJ2-1; TRBD2 aligns across 10 bases. The V gene end was trimmed by 3 bases and the J gene end by 9 bases; junction bases not matched to a gene: 5. Per germline, CDR1 SGHVS and CDR2 FQNEAQ. The CDR3 consists of 14 residues. In nucleotides, the CDR3 is TGTGCCAGCAGCTTCAGCGGGAGGGCGGGTGAGCAGTTCTTC. As protein: CASSFSGRAGEQFF.